This T cell receptor (beta chain) was found in a study of OX40 agonist ivuxolimab in advanced cancers. General study points: On average, a greater number of expanded clones characterised CD8+ T cells relative to CD4+. Nonresponders, in some cases, also had low normalized T-cell clonal expansion.

If patients had autoimmune disease history or systemic immunosuppression, they were excluded. The repertoire was sequenced with immunoSEQ multiplex PCR; TCRdb's copy has only in-frame clones and lacks some. The sample comprises more than 65,000 clones, more than 75% of which are singletons, and 6.1% rests with the top ten. Looked up from germline, CDR1 is SQVTM and CDR2 is ANQGSEA. Between the trimmed V and J ends, which lost 2 bases and 3 bases, there was a span of 5 bases. The CDR3 totals 11 residues. Only one count was recorded for this clone. The antigen remains undetermined. This TCR came from an adult with an advanced solid tumor such as melanoma, head and neck, liver or kidney cancer. The gene calls are TRBV29-1 and TRBJ2-7; no reliable D call. Source: CD4+ or CD8+ T cells sorted from blood, taken in a trial of the OX40 agonist ivuxolimab. The CDR3 nucleotides read TGCAGCGTTGAAAACAACTACGAGCAGTACTTC. Translated, it gives CSVENNYEQYF.